This entry is about one TCR beta chain. Data came from immunoSEQ multiplex PCR; TCRdb stores just in-frame clones and leaves some out. This table has some 120,000 clones, around 81% appearing once. The data derive from a study of blood T cell repertoires in COVID-19. Turning to the study itself: Sample material is recorded as cDNA or gDNA derived from T cells, B-cell-depleted T cells, or PBMCs.

Trimming stripped 7 bases from V and 5 bases from J, with 14 bases between. CDR1 is SNHLY, CDR2 FYNNEI, per germline. The CDR3 contains 13 residues. This chain uses TRBV2 with TRBJ1-1; tentative D call: TRBD1 (5 bases). The clonotype was recovered from a man younger than 40 with COVID-19, enrolled during active disease. The sequenced sample consisted of peripheral blood. In nucleotides, the CDR3 is TGTGCCAGCAAGATGGGGGAGGGGACTGAAGCTTTCTTT. Amino acid sequence: CASKMGEGTEAFF.